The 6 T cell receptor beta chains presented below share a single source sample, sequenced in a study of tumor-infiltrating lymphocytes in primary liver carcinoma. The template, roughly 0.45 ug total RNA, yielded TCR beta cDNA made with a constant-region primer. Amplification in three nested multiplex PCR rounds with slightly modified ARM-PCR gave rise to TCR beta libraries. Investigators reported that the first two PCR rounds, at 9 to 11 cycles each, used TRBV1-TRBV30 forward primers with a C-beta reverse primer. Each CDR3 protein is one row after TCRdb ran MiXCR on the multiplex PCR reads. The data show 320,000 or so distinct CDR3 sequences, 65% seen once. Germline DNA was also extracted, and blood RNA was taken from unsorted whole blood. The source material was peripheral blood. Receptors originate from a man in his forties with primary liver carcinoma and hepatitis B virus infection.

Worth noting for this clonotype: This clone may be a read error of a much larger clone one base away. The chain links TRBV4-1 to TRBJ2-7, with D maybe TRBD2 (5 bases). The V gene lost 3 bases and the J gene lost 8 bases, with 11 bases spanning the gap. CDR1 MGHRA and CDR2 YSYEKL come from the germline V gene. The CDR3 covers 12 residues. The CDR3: CASSQLGSQQYF. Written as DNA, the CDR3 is TGCGCCAGCAGCCAGTTAGGGAGCCAGCAGTACTTC.

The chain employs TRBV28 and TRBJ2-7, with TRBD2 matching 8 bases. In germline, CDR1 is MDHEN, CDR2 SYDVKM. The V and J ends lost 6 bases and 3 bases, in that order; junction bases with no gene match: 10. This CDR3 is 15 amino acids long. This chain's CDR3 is CASSVEAGALYEQYF. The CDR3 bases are TGTGCCAGCAGCGTAGAAGCGGGAGCCCTCTACGAGCAGTACTTC.

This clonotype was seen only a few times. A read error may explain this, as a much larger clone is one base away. CDR3 in amino acids: CVSSRQGREQFF. CDR3 DNA: TGTGTCAGCAGCCGACAGGGTAGAGAGCAGTTCTTC. The V call is TRBV12-3 or TRBV12-4, the J call TRBJ2-1; the match to TRBD1 covers 7 bases. The CDR3 is made up of 12 amino acids.

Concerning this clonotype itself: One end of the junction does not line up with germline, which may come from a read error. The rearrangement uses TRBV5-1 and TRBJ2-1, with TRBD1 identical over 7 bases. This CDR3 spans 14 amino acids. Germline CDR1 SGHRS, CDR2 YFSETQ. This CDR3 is CASKPGQSYNEQSF. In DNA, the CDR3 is TGCGCCAGCAAACCGGGACAGAGTTACAATGAGCAGTCCTTC.

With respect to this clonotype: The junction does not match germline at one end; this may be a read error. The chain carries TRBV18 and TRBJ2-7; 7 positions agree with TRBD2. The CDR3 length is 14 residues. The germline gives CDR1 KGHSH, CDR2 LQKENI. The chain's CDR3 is CASSPTAGAYGQYF. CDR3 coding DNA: TGTGCCAGCTCACCCACGGCGGGAGCCTACGGGCAGTACTTC.

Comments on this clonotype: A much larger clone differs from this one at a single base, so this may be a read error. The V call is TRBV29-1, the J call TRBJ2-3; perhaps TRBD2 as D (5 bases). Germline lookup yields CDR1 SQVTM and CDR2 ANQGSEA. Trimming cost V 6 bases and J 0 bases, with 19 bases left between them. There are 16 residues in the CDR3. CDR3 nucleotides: TGCAGCGTCGACGGAGTAGCGATCGCTAGCACAGATACGCAGTATTTT. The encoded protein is CSVDGVAIASTDTQYF.